This T cell receptor (beta chain) was recorded in a study of sequential checkpoint blockade in melanoma. Whole-study context: After nivolumab or ipilimumab alone, some 22 patients had week-13 rebiopsies.

Points on this clone: The antigen remains undetermined.

From germline, CDR1 is SGHNT and CDR2 YENEEA. Trimming removed 0 bases at V and 5 bases at J, with 11 bases between. CDR3 length: 14 residues. Libraries were prepared by immunoSEQ multiplex PCR; TCRdb keeps only in-frame clonotypes and omits some of them. The table includes some 2,400 clones, more than 25% detected once. The treatment is: randomized to nivolumab then ipilimumab (arm A) or the reverse (arm B). Overall study results and limits: Tumor T-cell fraction and clonality correlated with PD-L1 and CD8+ counts.

This sequence joins TRBV11-3 and TRBJ2-7; D call uncertain. The clonotype was recovered from a human donor with melanoma. Source: tumor tissue (inferred from file names), taken from a patient given nivolumab and ipilimumab in sequence. The CDR3 coding sequence is TGTGCCAGCAGCTTAGAAGGAGTCCGGGACGAGCAGTACTTC. Encoded protein: CASSLEGVRDEQYF.